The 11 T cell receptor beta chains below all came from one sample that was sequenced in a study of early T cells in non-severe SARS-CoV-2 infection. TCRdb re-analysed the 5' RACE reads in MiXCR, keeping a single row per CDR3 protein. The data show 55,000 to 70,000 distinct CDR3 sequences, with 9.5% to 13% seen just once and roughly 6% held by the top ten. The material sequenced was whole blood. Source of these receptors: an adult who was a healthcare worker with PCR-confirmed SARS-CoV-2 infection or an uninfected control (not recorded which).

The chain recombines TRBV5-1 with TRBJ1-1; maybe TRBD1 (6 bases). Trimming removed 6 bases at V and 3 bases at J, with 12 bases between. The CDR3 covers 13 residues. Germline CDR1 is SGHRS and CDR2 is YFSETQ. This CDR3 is CASKRRTDTEAFF. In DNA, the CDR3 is TGCGCCAGCAAACGAAGGACAGACACTGAAGCTTTCTTT.

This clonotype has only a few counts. CDR3 in amino acids: CASSSGQSLEAFF. The CDR3 nucleotides read TGTGCCAGCAGCTCCGGACAGAGCCTAGAAGCTTTCTTT. The chain combines TRBV7-6 with TRBJ1-1, with TRBD1 as a possible D gene (6 bases). The germline V and J ends were trimmed by 4 bases and 8 bases, with 14 bases remaining between them. This CDR3 is built from 13 residues. Germline values: CDR1 SGHVS, CDR2 FNYEAQ. Using reference TRBV7-6 and TRBJ1-1 for the parts outside the CDR3, the full variable domain is GAGVSQSPRYKVTKRGQDVALRCDPISGHVSLYWYRQALGQGPEFLTYFNYEAQQDKSGLPNDRFSAERPEGSISTLTIQRTEQRDSAMYRCASSSGQSLEAFFGQGTRLTVV.

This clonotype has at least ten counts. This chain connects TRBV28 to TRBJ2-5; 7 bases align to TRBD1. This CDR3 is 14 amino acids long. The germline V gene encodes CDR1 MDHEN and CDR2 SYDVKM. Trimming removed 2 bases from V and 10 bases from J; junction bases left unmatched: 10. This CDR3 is CASSLAGDSSFQYF. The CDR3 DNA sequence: TGTGCCAGCAGTTTAGCCGGGGACAGTTCTTTCCAGTACTTC.

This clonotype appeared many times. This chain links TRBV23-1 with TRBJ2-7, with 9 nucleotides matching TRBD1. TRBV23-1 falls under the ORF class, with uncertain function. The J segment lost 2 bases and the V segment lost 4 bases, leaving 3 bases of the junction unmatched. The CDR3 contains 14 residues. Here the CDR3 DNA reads TGCGCCAGCAGTCGAGGGACAGGGACCTACGAGCAGTACTTC. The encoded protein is CASSRGTGTYEQYF.

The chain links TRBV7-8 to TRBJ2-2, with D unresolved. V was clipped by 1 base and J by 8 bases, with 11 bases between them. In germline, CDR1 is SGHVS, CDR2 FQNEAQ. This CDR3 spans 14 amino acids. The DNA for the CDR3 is TGTGCCAGCAGCTTAGAAAGGGTCTTAGGGGAGCTGTTTTTT. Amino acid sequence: CASSLERVLGELFF.

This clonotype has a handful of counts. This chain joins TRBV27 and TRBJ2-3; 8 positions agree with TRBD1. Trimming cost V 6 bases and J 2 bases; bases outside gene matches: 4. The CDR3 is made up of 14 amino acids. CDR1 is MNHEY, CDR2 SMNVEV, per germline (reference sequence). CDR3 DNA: TGTGCCAGCAGGGAGACAGGGGTCACAGATACGCAGTATTTT. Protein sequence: CASRETGVTDTQYF.

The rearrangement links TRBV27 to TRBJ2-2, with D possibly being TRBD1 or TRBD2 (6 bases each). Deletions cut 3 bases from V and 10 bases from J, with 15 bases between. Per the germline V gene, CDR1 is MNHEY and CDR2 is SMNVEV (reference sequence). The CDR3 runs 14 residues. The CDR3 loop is CASSLPGEASELFF. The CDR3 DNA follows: TGTGCCAGCAGTTTGCCAGGGGAGGCCTCGGAGCTGTTTTTT.

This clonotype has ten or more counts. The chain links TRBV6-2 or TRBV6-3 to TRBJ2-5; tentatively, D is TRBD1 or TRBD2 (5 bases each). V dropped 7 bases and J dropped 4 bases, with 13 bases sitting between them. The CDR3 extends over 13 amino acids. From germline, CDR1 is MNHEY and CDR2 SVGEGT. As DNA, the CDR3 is TGTGCCAGCAAGGGACCCCGGAGAGAGACCCAGTACTTC. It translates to CASKGPRRETQYF.

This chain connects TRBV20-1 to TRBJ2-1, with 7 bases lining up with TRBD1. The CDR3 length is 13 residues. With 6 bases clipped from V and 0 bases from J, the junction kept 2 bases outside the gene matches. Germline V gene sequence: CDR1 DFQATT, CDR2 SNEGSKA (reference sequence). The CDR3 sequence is CSAGQVSYNEQFF. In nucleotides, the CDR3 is TGCAGTGCCGGACAGGTCTCCTACAATGAGCAGTTCTTC.

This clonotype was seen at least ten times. The CDR3 nucleotides read TGTGCCAGCAGCTCCGGGGTAGCGGGAGGGCTCGTGGCCAAAAACATTCAGTACTTC. Translation: CASSSGVAGGLVAKNIQYF. J is TRBJ2-4 and V is TRBV7-9, with TRBD2 identical over 11 bases. Germline lookup yields CDR1 SEHNR and CDR2 FQNEAQ (reference sequence). The CDR3 contains 19 residues. The junction had 12 bases not matched to a gene; V was cut back by 4 bases and J by 1 base.

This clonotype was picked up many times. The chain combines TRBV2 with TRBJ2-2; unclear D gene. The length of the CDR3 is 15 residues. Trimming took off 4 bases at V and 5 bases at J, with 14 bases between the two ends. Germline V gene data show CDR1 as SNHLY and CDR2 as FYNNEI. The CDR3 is CASSALRPLTGELFF. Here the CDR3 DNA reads TGTGCCAGCAGTGCATTGCGTCCTCTTACCGGGGAGCTGTTTTTT.